One sample yielded the 11 T cell receptor beta chains listed below, sequenced in a study of monozygotic twins with inflammatory bowel disease. TCRdb reprocessed the 5' RACE reads and keeps a single row for each CDR3 protein, giving no DNA. The sample includes 420,000 or so distinct CDR3 sequences. Sequencing was carried out using blood. The source of these receptors is a human donor with ulcerative colitis or Crohn's disease, or a healthy co-twin of an affected twin (not recorded which).

J is TRBJ1-2 and V is TRBV10-3; TCRdb selects TRBD1, and the lack of DNA leaves this call unchecked. From germline, CDR1 is ENHRY and CDR2 SYGVKD. This CDR3 comprises 13 residues. The CDR3 sequence is CAISRTGGYGYTF.

V and J are TRBV4-2 and TRBJ2-1; TCRdb reports TRBD2, a call that lacks DNA to check it against. Germline assignment: CDR1 LGHNA and CDR2 YNFKEQ. The CDR3 totals 16 residues. CDR3 sequence: CASSQVGTSGWNEQFF.

V and J are TRBV18 and TRBJ1-1. This CDR3 contains 13 residues. Germline assignment: CDR1 KGHSH and CDR2 LQKENI. The CDR3 is CASSPRTDTEAFF.

This chain connects TRBV20-1 to TRBJ2-1; TCRdb names TRBD2, which stays unverified in the absence of DNA. The CDR3 has 14 residues. From germline, CDR1 is DFQATT and CDR2 SNEGSKA (reference sequence). CDR3 region: CSAPGLAVNNEQFF.

CDR3 protein: CSVIPRDRGHNEQFF. The chain employs TRBV29-1 and TRBJ2-1; TCRdb reports TRBD1, a call that lacks DNA to check it against. This CDR3 is 15 amino acids long. Germline CDR1 and CDR2: SQVTM and ANQGSEA.

The chain combines TRBV7-2 with TRBJ2-7. CDR1 is SGHTA and CDR2 is FQGNSA in the germline V gene. CDR3 length equals 15 residues. The chain's CDR3 is CASSLSDFATYEQYF.

The V call is TRBV2, the J call TRBJ2-1. Germline V gene lookup returns CDR1 SNHLY and CDR2 FYNNEI. The CDR3 sequence is 15 residues long. This CDR3 reads CASSEIGGPYNEQFF. The full variable domain, in which reference TRBV2 and TRBJ2-1 provide the parts outside the CDR3, is EPEVTQTPSHQVTQMGQEVILRCVPISNHLYFYWYRQILGQKVEFLVSFYNNEISEKSEIFDDQFSVERPDGSNFTLKIRSTKLEDSAMYFCASSEIGGPYNEQFFGPGTRLTVL.

The chain recombines TRBV28 with TRBJ1-4; absent DNA, TCRdb's TRBD1 call cannot be checked. CDR1 and CDR2 (germline): MDHEN, SYDVKM. The CDR3 runs 16 residues. The CDR3 here is CASSLQGAVSNEKLFF.

The rearrangement links TRBV6-1 to TRBJ1-2. Looked up from germline, CDR1 is MNHNS and CDR2 is SASEGT. This CDR3 contains 12 residues. The CDR3 spells CASSESSYGYTF.

J is TRBJ1-5 and V is TRBV12-2; TCRdb reports TRBD1, a call that lacks DNA to check it against. TRBV12-2 is listed as a pseudogene. CDR3 size: 20 residues. This CDR3 is CASRLPEGTGGWDSNQPQHF.

The chain combines TRBV4-3 with TRBJ1-4; TCRdb calls TRBD1, which cannot be checked without DNA. The CDR3 runs to 16 residues. CDR1 is LGHNA, CDR2 YSLEER, per germline. Here the CDR3 reads CASSQAPGQGNEKLFF.